This is a list of T cell receptor beta chains from one sample in a study of T cell clonotyping in hematopoietic cell transplantation. Libraries were prepared by immunoSEQ multiplex PCR; TCRdb keeps only in-frame clonotypes and omits some of them. The sample yields 10,000 to 11,000 clones, over 75% seen once. This specimen consisted of peripheral blood mononuclear cells, obtained before stem cell transplant. All receptors derive from a woman in her 50s with chronic myeloid leukemia. Some clones in this sample may be carry-over from other donors' samples. Both conserved end residues are part of each CDR3. The size entry is marked missing in some rows and otherwise reads once, few, many or a size class.

J gene: TRBJ2-1
V gene: TRBV27
clone size: few
CDR3 protein: CASRRGTGLYNEQFF

J gene: TRBJ2-5
V gene: TRBV18
clone size: -
CDR3 protein: CASSRKETQYF

J gene: TRBJ2-7
V gene: TRBV7-9
clone size: once
CDR3 protein: CASSSTGVAYEQYF

J gene: TRBJ2-1
V gene: TRBV7-2
clone size: -
CDR3 protein: CASSFAGGHEQFF

J gene: TRBJ2-5
V gene: TRBV29-1
clone size: few
CDR3 protein: CSVDGGLQETQYF

J gene: TRBJ2-1
V gene: TRBV28
clone size: -
CDR3 protein: CASSFSGLQYNEQFF

J gene: TRBJ2-7
V gene: TRBV2
clone size: -
CDR3 protein: CASSEAGGQYF

J gene: TRBJ2-1
V gene: TRBV5-4
clone size: -
CDR3 protein: CASSLAPLAGGINEQFF

J gene: TRBJ1-1
V gene: TRBV9
clone size: -
CDR3 protein: CASSVGTSNTEAFF

J gene: TRBJ2-1
V gene: TRBV10-1
clone size: -
CDR3 protein: CASSDPARFSEQFF

J gene: TRBJ1-3
V gene: TRBV5-4
clone size: -
CDR3 protein: CASSTQTAAGNTIYF

J gene: TRBJ2-5
V gene: TRBV28
clone size: -
CDR3 protein: CASRTSRDRGRETQYF

J gene: TRBJ2-3
V gene: TRBV11-2
clone size: -
CDR3 protein: CASSQTGLTTDTQYF

J gene: TRBJ2-7
V gene: TRBV5-6
clone size: -
CDR3 protein: CASSLRTSPLFEQYF

J gene: TRBJ2-7
V gene: TRBV9
clone size: -
CDR3 protein: CASSDGAQQYF

J gene: TRBJ2-7
V gene: TRBV10-3
clone size: -
CDR3 protein: CAIRGLANEQYF

J gene: TRBJ2-3
V gene: TRBV7-6
clone size: -
CDR3 protein: CASSLAWDVTDTQYF